Given below is one T cell receptor (beta chain) in context. Germline CDR1 reads MDHEN; CDR2 reads SYDVKM. The CDR3 sequence is 13 residues long. The V segment lost 5 bases and the J segment 5 bases; nucleotides outside the gene matches: 2. The data originate from a study of early T cells in non-severe SARS-CoV-2 infection. Background on the study: Chains from this unsorted whole-blood bulk RNA could not be paired.

Individually, cDNA molecules had unique molecular identifiers attached to them. TCRdb called the 5' RACE reads again in MiXCR, with one record for every CDR3 protein. Among about 100,000 distinct CDR3 sequences listed, roughly an eighth were seen once. Sample: whole blood. This TCR came from an adult who was a healthcare worker with PCR-confirmed SARS-CoV-2 infection or an uninfected control (not recorded which). The chain recombines TRBV28 with TRBJ2-5, with 10 bases aligning to TRBD2. In DNA, the CDR3 is TGTGCCAGCAGTGCGGGACTAGCGGAGACCCAGTACTTC. Its protein product is CASSAGLAETQYF.